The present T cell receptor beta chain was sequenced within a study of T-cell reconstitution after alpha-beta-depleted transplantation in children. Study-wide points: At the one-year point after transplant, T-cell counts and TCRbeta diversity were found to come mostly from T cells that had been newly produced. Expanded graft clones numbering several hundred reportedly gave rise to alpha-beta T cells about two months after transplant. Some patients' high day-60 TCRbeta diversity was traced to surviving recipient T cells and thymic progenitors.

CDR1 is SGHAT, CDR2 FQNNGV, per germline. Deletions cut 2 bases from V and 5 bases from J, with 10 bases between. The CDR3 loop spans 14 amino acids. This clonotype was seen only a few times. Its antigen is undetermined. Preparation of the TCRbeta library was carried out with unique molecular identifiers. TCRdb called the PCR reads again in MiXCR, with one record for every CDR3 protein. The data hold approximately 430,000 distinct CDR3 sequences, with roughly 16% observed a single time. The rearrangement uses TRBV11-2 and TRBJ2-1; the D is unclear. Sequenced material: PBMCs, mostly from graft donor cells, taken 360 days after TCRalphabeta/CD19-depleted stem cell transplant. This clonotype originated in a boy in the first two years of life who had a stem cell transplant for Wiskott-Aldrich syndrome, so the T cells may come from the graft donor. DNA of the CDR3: TGTGCCAGCAGCTTAAGGGCAGCTGACAATGAGCAGTTCTTC. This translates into CASSLRAADNEQFF.